The next 32 T cell receptor beta chains were all read from a single sample in a study of T-cell reconstitution after alpha-beta-depleted transplantation in children. As it was prepared, the TCRbeta library received unique molecular identifiers. TCRdb independently ran MiXCR on the PCR reads; one entry per CDR3 protein. The data contain around 450,000 distinct CDR3 sequences, under 12% of them seen just once; the ten biggest clones take up around 2%. The material sequenced was PBMCs, taken before TCRalphabeta/CD19-depleted stem cell transplant. These TCRs come from a child under 10 years old with inherited bone marrow failure, due to receive a stem cell transplant.

This clonotype was seen ten or more times. The chain combines TRBV25-1 with TRBJ2-7; D is possibly TRBD1 (5 bases). Trimming removed 4 bases from V and 6 bases from J, with 13 bases in between. CDR1 is MGHDK and CDR2 is SYGVNS in the germline V gene. This CDR3 contains 13 residues. The CDR3 coding sequence is TGTGCCAGCAGTGGCAGGGTCGTAGGCGAGCAGTACTTC. This gives the protein CASSGRVVGEQYF.

The CDR3 reads CASGTGGYQETQYF. CDR3 nucleotides: TGTGCCAGCGGGACAGGGGGGTACCAAGAGACCCAGTACTTC. This rearrangement joins TRBV25-1 to TRBJ2-5, with 11 nucleotides matching TRBD1. The CDR3 is made up of 14 amino acids. Looked up from germline, CDR1 is MGHDK and CDR2 is SYGVNS. Trimming took 8 bases from V and 0 from J; bases not matched to a gene: 2.

This clonotype was detected ten times or more. The chain links TRBV10-3 to TRBJ1-1; possibly TRBD1 for D (6 bases). V gave up 0 bases and J gave up 0 bases, with 11 bases separating them. Germline values: CDR1 ENHRY, CDR2 SYGVKD. The CDR3 extends over 16 amino acids. Here the CDR3 reads CAISESTGTLNTEAFF. The DNA for the CDR3 is TGTGCCATCAGTGAGTCTACCGGGACATTGAACACTGAAGCTTTCTTT.

This clonotype was detected only a few times. The genes are TRBV20-1 and TRBJ2-5; 10 bases are shared with TRBD1. Trimming cost V 3 bases and J 0 bases; bases outside gene matches: 4. CDR1 and CDR2 from the germline V gene are DFQATT and SNEGSKA (reference sequence). This CDR3 contains 15 residues. CDR3 loop: CSARRGTGDQETQYF. The CDR3 DNA sequence: TGCAGTGCTAGGAGAGGGACAGGGGACCAAGAGACCCAGTACTTC.

This clonotype was observed many times. The J gene is TRBJ2-1, the V gene TRBV9, with 8 bases fitting TRBD2. The trim removed 0 bases at V and 8 bases at J, leaving 4 bases unmatched. The CDR3 has 14 residues. CDR1 is SGDLS and CDR2 is YYNGEE in the germline V gene. CDR3 sequence (DNA): TGTGCCAGCAGCGTAGTCAGCGGGAGCTATGAGCAGTTCTTC. Translation: CASSVVSGSYEQFF. Complete variable domain (other parts from reference TRBV9 and TRBJ2-1): DSGVTQTPKHLITATGQRVTLRCSPRSGDLSVYWYQQSLDQGLQFLIQYYNGEERAKGNILERFSAQQFPDLHSELNLSSLELGDSALYFCASSVVSGSYEQFFGPGTRLTVL.

The V and J genes are TRBV27 and TRBJ1-1; D is undetermined. Germline V gene lookup returns CDR1 MNHEY and CDR2 SMNVEV (reference sequence). This CDR3 region has 13 residues. V was shortened by 2 bases and J by 8 bases, with 12 bases between the two germline ends. CDR3 residues: CASSLERWTEAFF. As DNA, the CDR3 is TGTGCCAGCAGTTTAGAAAGGTGGACCGAAGCTTTCTTT.

This sequence joins TRBV20-1 and TRBJ2-1; 8 nucleotides align to TRBD2. The CDR3 extends over 14 amino acids. V shed 2 bases, J shed 1 base, and the junction held 1 base outside the gene matches. The germline CDR1 and CDR2 sequences are DFQATT and SNEGSKA (reference sequence). The CDR3: CSARIAGSYNEQFF. The CDR3 DNA follows: TGCAGTGCTAGAATAGCGGGGTCCTACAATGAGCAGTTCTTC.

On this clonotype itself: A much larger clone sits a single nucleotide away, making a read error possible. The chain carries TRBV18 and TRBJ2-1, with TRBD2 matching over 7 bases. Looked up from germline, CDR1 is KGHSH and CDR2 is LQKENI. The CDR3 extends over 15 amino acids. J gave up 3 bases and V 3 bases, and 5 bases lay outside the gene matches. In DNA form, the CDR3 reads TGTGCCAGCTCACCGGGGCGGGAGCACTACAATGAGCAGTTCTTC. This encodes CASSPGREHYNEQFF.

J is TRBJ2-7 and V is TRBV28; 15 nucleotides line up with TRBD2. The J segment lost 5 bases and the V segment lost 3 bases, leaving 11 bases of the junction unmatched. The CDR3 covers 18 residues. Per the germline V gene, CDR1 is MDHEN and CDR2 is SYDVKM. The CDR3 loop is CASSFGAGLAGGRHEQYF. CDR3 in DNA: TGTGCCAGCAGTTTCGGGGCAGGACTAGCGGGAGGGCGACACGAGCAGTACTTC. The full variable domain, with the rest looked up from reference TRBV28 and TRBJ2-7, is DVKVTQSSRYLVKRTGEKVFLECVQDMDHENMFWYRQDPGLGLRLIYFSYDVKMKEKGDIPEGYSVSREKKERFSLILESASTNQTSMYLCASSFGAGLAGGRHEQYFGPGTRLTVT.

This clonotype was counted ten times or more. The gene calls are TRBV29-1 and TRBJ2-1, with D unresolved. Germline V CDR1 and CDR2: SQVTM, ANQGSEA. This CDR3 region has 14 residues. Deletions cut 7 bases from V and 3 bases from J, with 16 bases between. The CDR3 loop reads CSGARVNVYNEQFF. DNA for the CDR3: TGCAGCGGGGCCCGGGTTAACGTCTACAATGAGCAGTTCTTC.

Only a few counts were recorded for this clonotype. The rearrangement links TRBV29-1 to TRBJ2-1; possible D gene TRBD2, 5 bases. V lost 7 bases to trimming and J lost 6 bases, with 19 bases between them. The CDR3 length is 14 residues. Germline lookup yields CDR1 SQVTM and CDR2 ANQGSEA. CDR3 region: CSAAPSGMGNEQFF. CDR3 in DNA: TGCAGCGCAGCCCCCTCCGGGATGGGCAATGAGCAGTTCTTC.

This clonotype was observed many times. The J gene is TRBJ2-5, the V gene TRBV5-1; 11 bases are a match to TRBD2. The V gene's germline CDR1 is SGHRS and CDR2 YFSETQ. The CDR3 runs to 16 residues. After removal of 4 bases from V and 2 bases from J, the junction contained 7 bases not matched to a gene. The CDR3 loop is CASSSSSGRRQETQYF. The CDR3 DNA follows: TGCGCCAGCAGCAGCTCTAGCGGGAGGCGGCAAGAGACCCAGTACTTC.

This clonotype occurred many times. The rearrangement uses TRBV3-1 and TRBJ1-4; D is ambiguous. Per the germline V gene, CDR1 is LGHDT and CDR2 is YNNKEL (reference sequence). Trimming took 0 bases from V and 8 from J, leaving 13 bases between them. CDR3 length: 15 residues. The DNA of the CDR3 is TGTGCCAGCAGCCAAGAAACCCTGTCTCCGGAAAAACTGTTTTTT. This translates into CASSQETLSPEKLFF.

The CDR3 DNA reads TGCGCCAGCAGCCAAGATTGGATCAGGGGACCGGCTTACGAGCAGTACTTC. This gives the protein CASSQDWIRGPAYEQYF. The rearrangement links TRBV4-3 to TRBJ2-7; D might be TRBD1 (6 bases). Germline CDR1 is LGHNA and CDR2 is YSLEER. Between the trimmed V and J ends, which lost 0 bases and 4 bases, there was a span of 19 bases. The CDR3 is made up of 17 amino acids.

The rearrangement joins TRBV5-5 to TRBJ2-3; TRBD1 might be the D (6 bases). Germline CDR1 SGHKS, CDR2 YYEKEE (reference sequence). V was trimmed by 3 bases and J by 3 bases, leaving 11 bases between them. The CDR3 sequence is 14 residues long. CDR3 sequence (DNA): TGTGCCAGCAGCTCGGGAACAGGGACAGATACGCAGTATTTT. Translating it yields CASSSGTGTDTQYF.

This clonotype was detected ten times or more. The V gene is TRBV9, the J gene TRBJ2-1, with 11 bases identical to TRBD2. The CDR3 loop spans 15 amino acids. V lost 1 base, J lost 8 bases, and 5 bases stayed unmatched. In germline, CDR1 is SGDLS, CDR2 YYNGEE. CDR3 protein: CASSVTSGSGDEQFF. The DNA for the CDR3 is TGTGCCAGCAGCGTAACTAGCGGGAGTGGGGATGAGCAGTTCTTC.

V usage is TRBV4-1 and J usage is TRBJ2-6, with 8 bases aligning to TRBD1. Unmatched junction bases numbered 11, after V lost 4 bases and J lost 0 bases. The germline CDR1 and CDR2 sequences are MGHRA and YSYEKL. The CDR3 sequence is 19 residues long. The DNA of the CDR3 is TGCGCCAGCAGCCCCTACGGACAGGGCCTAAGCTCTGGGGCCAACGTCCTGACTTTC. Translation gives CASSPYGQGLSSGANVLTF.

This clonotype was detected ten times or more. V and J are TRBV5-1 and TRBJ2-3; D tentatively fits TRBD1 or TRBD2 (6 bases each). The germline V gene has CDR1 SGHRS and CDR2 YFSETQ. V gave up 4 bases and J gave up 4 bases, with 19 bases separating them. The CDR3 totals 16 residues. CDR3 amino acids: CASSPPASRGADTQYF. CDR3 DNA: TGCGCCAGCAGCCCACCAGCGTCTAGGGGGGCAGATACGCAGTATTTT.

This clonotype was recorded a few times. This rearrangement joins TRBV20-1 to TRBJ2-7; D possibly uses TRBD1 or TRBD2 (5 bases each). The CDR3 is 14 amino acids. Trimming stripped 6 bases from V and 2 bases from J, with 17 bases between. The germline V gene has CDR1 DFQATT and CDR2 SNEGSKA (reference sequence). Here the CDR3 reads CSAEGPLDPYEQYF. As DNA, the CDR3 is TGCAGTGCAGAGGGACCCCTGGACCCCTACGAGCAGTACTTC.

Many counts were recorded for this clonotype. V gene TRBV27 combines with J gene TRBJ2-7; perhaps TRBD1 as D (5 bases). This CDR3 is 14 amino acids long. The germline V gene encodes CDR1 MNHEY and CDR2 SMNVEV (reference sequence). Trimming cost V 5 bases and J 0 bases, with 11 bases left between them. The CDR3 reads CASSPTGASYEQYF. In DNA form, the CDR3 reads TGTGCCAGCAGTCCTACAGGTGCCTCCTACGAGCAGTACTTC.

This clonotype was seen at least ten times. The rearrangement joins TRBV15 to TRBJ2-7; 8 bases align to TRBD1. The germline V gene has CDR1 LNHNV and CDR2 YYDKDF (reference sequence). This CDR3 is 17 amino acids long. V lost 1 base, J lost 0 bases, and 8 bases stayed unmatched. CDR3 bases: TGTGCCACCAGCAGAGCCCCGGGACAGGCAAGCTCCTACGAGCAGTACTTC. Amino acid sequence: CATSRAPGQASSYEQYF. The variable domain in full, completed from reference TRBV15 and TRBJ2-7, reads DAMVIQNPRYQVTQFGKPVTLSCSQTLNHNVMYWYQQKSSQAPKLLFHYYDKDFNNEADTPDNFQSRRPNTSFCFLDIRSPGLGDTAMYLCATSRAPGQASSYEQYFGPGTRLTVT.

This clonotype appeared once. The chain recombines TRBV7-9 with TRBJ2-5; D is ambiguous. The CDR3 runs to 12 residues. Germline values: CDR1 SEHNR, CDR2 FQNEAQ (reference sequence). V was clipped by 4 bases and J by 1 base, with 4 bases between them. CDR3 DNA sequence: TGTGCCAGCAGCTGGATCCAAGAGACCCAGTACTTC. Residues: CASSWIQETQYF. Based on the CDR3 plus reference TRBV7-9 and TRBJ2-5, the full variable domain is DTGVSQNPRHKITKRGQNVTFRCDPISEHNRLYWYRQTLGQGPEFLTYFQNEAQLEKSRLLSDRFSAERPKGSFSTLEIQRTEQGDSAMYLCASSWIQETQYFGPGTRLLVL.

This clonotype was seen many times. The chain recombines TRBV15 with TRBJ2-7, with D possibly TRBD2 on 6 matching bases. V was trimmed by 7 bases and J by 2 bases, leaving 18 bases between them. The CDR3 sequence is 15 residues long. Germline-derived CDR1 and CDR2 are LNHNV and YYDKDF (reference sequence). DNA for the CDR3: TGTGCCACCACCCCCGGGCGCGGGATAGCCTACGAGCAGTACTTC. Its translation: CATTPGRGIAYEQYF.

In this sample, this clonotype turned up many times. The junction departs from germline at one end; a sequencing error may be responsible. The chain couples TRBV4-3 to TRBJ2-3; 12 nucleotides match TRBD2. This CDR3 has 19 amino acids. Per the germline V gene, CDR1 is LGHNA and CDR2 is YSLEER. CDR3 sequence: CASIQEDPGLAGWIDTQYF. The CDR3 bases are TGCGCCAGCATCCAAGAAGACCCGGGACTAGCGGGTTGGATAGATACGCAGTATTTT.

This clonotype was counted ten times or more. The rearrangement links TRBV7-9 to TRBJ1-4, with D perhaps matching TRBD1 (6 bases). The V gene lost 5 bases and the J gene lost 8 bases, with 15 bases spanning the gap. CDR1 SEHNR and CDR2 FQNEAQ come from the germline V gene (reference sequence). The length of the CDR3 is 14 residues. Here the CDR3 DNA reads TGTGCCAGCAGCCAGGCTGGGGGGCGAGAAAAACTGTTTTTT. Its translation is CASSQAGGREKLFF.

This clonotype was seen just once. This chain's CDR3 is CASSLPGTAYEQYF. The CDR3 DNA follows: TGTGCCAGCAGCTTACCGGGGACCGCTTACGAGCAGTACTTC. The rearrangement joins TRBV11-2 to TRBJ2-7; TRBD1 or TRBD2 may be the D gene (5 bases each). Looked up from germline, CDR1 is SGHAT and CDR2 is FQNNGV. Trimming removed 2 bases at V and 4 bases at J, with 12 bases between. The CDR3 covers 14 residues.

This clonotype was picked up many times. The chain links TRBV3-1 to TRBJ2-1; TRBD2 aligns across 15 bases. CDR1 LGHDT and CDR2 YNNKEL come from the germline V gene (reference sequence). This CDR3 comprises 16 residues. Trimming at V came to 4 bases and at J to 7 bases, leaving 5 bases not matched to a gene. CDR3 amino acids: CASSPMGLAGGNEQFF. In nucleotides, the CDR3 is TGTGCCAGCAGCCCAATGGGACTAGCGGGGGGAAATGAGCAGTTCTTC.

This clonotype was counted ten times or more. This rearrangement joins TRBV15 to TRBJ2-2; TRBD2 agrees at 8 bases. J lost 9 bases, V lost 6 bases, and 12 bases had no gene match. The V gene's germline CDR1 is LNHNV and CDR2 YYDKDF (reference sequence). The CDR3 sequence is 15 residues long. The CDR3 nucleotides are TGTGCCACCAGTCGGGGGGGTAGCATTAGCCGGGAGCTGTTTTTT. It specifies CATSRGGSISRELFF.

CDR3 bases: TGTGCCAGCAGTAGGGAAGCGGGAGTGTACTATGAGCAGTTCTTC. Translating gives CASSREAGVYYEQFF. The chain employs TRBV2 and TRBJ2-1; 8 bases are shared with TRBD2. The CDR3 consists of 15 residues. The germline V gene has CDR1 SNHLY and CDR2 FYNNEI. Unmatched junction bases numbered 11, after V lost 5 bases and J lost 8 bases.

This clonotype was picked up many times. V usage is TRBV12-5 and J usage is TRBJ2-7, with 7 bases identical to TRBD2. The CDR3 has 15 amino acids. V lost 8 bases, J lost 3 bases, and 13 bases stayed unmatched. The germline gives CDR1 LGHNT, CDR2 FRNRAP. CDR3 sequence (DNA): TGTGCTAGTACCAAATGGGGCGGGGGTTTCTACGAGCAGTACTTC. Amino acids: CASTKWGGGFYEQYF.

The chain couples TRBV3-1 to TRBJ2-5; D remains ambiguous. Germline CDR1 and CDR2: LGHDT and YNNKEL (reference sequence). V lost 0 bases and J 6 bases, leaving 8 bases between the germline ends. The CDR3 is made up of 13 amino acids. CDR3 DNA: TGTGCCAGCAGCCAAGAGATCACACAGACCCAGTACTTC. Translation: CASSQEITQTQYF.

This clonotype was seen ten or more times. The V gene is TRBV7-9, the J gene TRBJ2-7, with D perhaps TRBD2 (6 bases). The length of the CDR3 is 17 residues. CDR1 SEHNR and CDR2 FQNEAQ come from the germline V gene (reference sequence). The V end was cut by 5 bases, the J end by 5 bases, with 25 bases between. The CDR3 DNA is TGTGCCAGCAGCGGGAGGACAATCCAAACCCATACGGACGAGCAGTACTTC. Protein: CASSGRTIQTHTDEQYF.